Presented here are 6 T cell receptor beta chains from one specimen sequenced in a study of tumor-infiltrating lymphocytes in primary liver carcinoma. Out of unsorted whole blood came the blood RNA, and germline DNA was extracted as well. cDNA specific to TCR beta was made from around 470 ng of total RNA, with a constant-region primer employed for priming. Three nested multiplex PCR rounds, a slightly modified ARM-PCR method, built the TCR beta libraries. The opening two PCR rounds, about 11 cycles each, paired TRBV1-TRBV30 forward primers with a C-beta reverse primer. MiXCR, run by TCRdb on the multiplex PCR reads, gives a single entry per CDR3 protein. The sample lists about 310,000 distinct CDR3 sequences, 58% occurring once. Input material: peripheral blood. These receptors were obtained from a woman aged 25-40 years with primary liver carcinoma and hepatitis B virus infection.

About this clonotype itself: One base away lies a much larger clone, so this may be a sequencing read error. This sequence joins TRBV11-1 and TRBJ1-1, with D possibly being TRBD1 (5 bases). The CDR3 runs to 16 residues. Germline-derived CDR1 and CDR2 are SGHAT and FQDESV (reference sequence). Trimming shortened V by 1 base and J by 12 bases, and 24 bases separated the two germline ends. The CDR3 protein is CASSLDVVAYPGESFF. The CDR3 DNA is TGTGCCAGCAGCTTAGACGTGGTCGCCTACCCGGGGGAATCTTTCTTT.

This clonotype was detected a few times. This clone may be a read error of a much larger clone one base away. The CDR3 DNA reads TGTGCCAGCAGCCTTCAGGGCCGACTCTACGAGCAGTACTTC. Translation gives CASSLQGRLYEQYF. This chain uses TRBV11-3 with TRBJ2-7; weak D call: TRBD1 (5 bases). The V gene's germline CDR1 is SGHNT and CDR2 YENEEA. This CDR3 contains 14 residues. The V end lost 5 bases, the J end lost 3 bases, and 14 bases lay between the germline ends.

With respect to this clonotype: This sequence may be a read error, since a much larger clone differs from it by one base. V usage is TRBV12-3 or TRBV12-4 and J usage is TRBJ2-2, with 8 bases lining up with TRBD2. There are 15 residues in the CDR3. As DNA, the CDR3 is TGTACCAGCAGTTCTTTCGCGGGAGGTTACGGGGAGCTGTTTTTT. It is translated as CTSSSFAGGYGELFF.

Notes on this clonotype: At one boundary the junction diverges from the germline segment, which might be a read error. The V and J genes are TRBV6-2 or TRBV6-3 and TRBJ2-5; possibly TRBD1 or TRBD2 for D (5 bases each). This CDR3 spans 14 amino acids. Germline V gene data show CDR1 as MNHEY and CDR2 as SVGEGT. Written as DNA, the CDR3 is TGTACCAGCAGACGCGACGGGACGCAAGAGACCCAGTACTTC. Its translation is CTSRRDGTQETQYF.

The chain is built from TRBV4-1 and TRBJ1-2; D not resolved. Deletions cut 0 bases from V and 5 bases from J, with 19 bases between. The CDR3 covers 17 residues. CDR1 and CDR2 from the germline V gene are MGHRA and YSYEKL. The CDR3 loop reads CASSQDDGQTLRYGYTF. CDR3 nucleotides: TGCGCCAGCAGCCAAGATGACGGGCAGACCCTTCGGTATGGCTACACCTTC.

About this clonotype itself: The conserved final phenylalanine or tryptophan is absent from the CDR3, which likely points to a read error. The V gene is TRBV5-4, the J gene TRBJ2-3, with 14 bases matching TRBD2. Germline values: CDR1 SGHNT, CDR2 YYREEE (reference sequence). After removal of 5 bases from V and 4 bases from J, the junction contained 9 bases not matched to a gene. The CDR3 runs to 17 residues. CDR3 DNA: TGTGCCAGCAGTATCCGACTAGCGGGAGGGGGCGCAGATACGCAGTATTTG. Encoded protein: CASSIRLAGGGADTQYL.